Each of the 27 T cell receptor beta chains below was sequenced from the same sample in a study of post-analysis software for immune sequencing data. Study-wide results and caveats: Patients used about 5 TRBV segments, including TRBV5-6, TRBV5-1 and TRBV20-1, more often than controls.

Unique molecular identifiers featured in each of the TCR beta cDNA libraries. One entry per CDR3 protein results from TCRdb running MiXCR on the PCR reads. The data show hundreds of thousands of distinct CDR3 sequences, around 60% seen once. These receptors have no identified antigens. The sample comprised blood. These receptors came from a girl aged 2-9 years with multiple sclerosis.

This chain links TRBV4-1 with TRBJ2-2, with unresolved D. The germline V gene has CDR1 MGHRA and CDR2 YSYEKL. V gave up 0 bases and J gave up 1 base, with 9 bases separating them. CDR3 size: 16 residues. CDR3 in amino acids: CASSQESGLNTGELFF. As DNA, the CDR3 is TGCGCCAGCAGCCAAGAATCCGGCCTGAACACCGGGGAGCTGTTTTTT.

This clonotype was picked up one time. The J gene is TRBJ1-2, the V gene TRBV7-2; D uncertain. Trimming shortened V by 3 bases and J by 6 bases, and 14 bases separated the two germline ends. The CDR3 extends over 14 amino acids. Germline V gene sequence: CDR1 SGHTA, CDR2 FQGNSA. The CDR3 bases are TGTGCCAGCAGCTTGGCTAATTTGGGCAATGGCTACACCTTC. Protein sequence: CASSLANLGNGYTF.

The V and J genes are TRBV20-1 and TRBJ2-5, with D perhaps matching TRBD1 or TRBD2 (5 bases each). This CDR3 has 13 residues. CDR1 and CDR2 from the germline V gene are DFQATT and SNEGSKA (reference sequence). The ends were cut back, 3 bases at V and 5 bases at J, with 13 bases in the middle. The CDR3, as DNA: TGCAGTGCTAGGGGACCTCTGGCCGAGACCCAGTACTTC. It yields the protein CSARGPLAETQYF.

The chain recombines TRBV6-5 with TRBJ2-4, with D possibly matching TRBD1 (5 bases). The CDR3 has 17 amino acids. V lost 2 bases and J 0 bases, leaving 14 bases between the germline ends. Germline CDR1 reads MNHEY; CDR2 reads SVGAGI. In DNA, the CDR3 is TGTGCCAGCAGTTACGGCGACAGTCGGCTAGCCAAAAACATTCAGTACTTC. It is translated as CASSYGDSRLAKNIQYF.

This chain joins TRBV7-8 and TRBJ2-7; D not resolved. Germline-derived CDR1 and CDR2 are SGHVS and FQNEAQ. The V end was cut by 5 bases, the J end by 5 bases, with 22 bases between. The CDR3 has 16 residues. DNA of the CDR3: TGTGCCAGCAGCCCCCTCCCCCCAGGTGGTTGGGACGAGCAGTACTTC. Translation gives CASSPLPPGGWDEQYF.

The J gene is TRBJ2-7, the V gene TRBV5-1; D possibly corresponds to TRBD1 (6 bases). Trimming removed 3 bases at V and 10 bases at J, with 20 bases between. This CDR3 region has 14 residues. Germline lookup yields CDR1 SGHRS and CDR2 YFSETQ. DNA for the CDR3: TGCGCCAGCAGCTCGGAAGGACTCCCAGGGGTTCAGTACTTC. Amino acid sequence: CASSSEGLPGVQYF.

The chain couples TRBV6-6 to TRBJ2-7; D perhaps matches TRBD1 (5 bases). CDR3 length: 15 amino acids. From germline, CDR1 is MNHNY and CDR2 SVGAGI (reference sequence). V was trimmed by 2 bases and J by 5 bases, leaving 16 bases between them. The chain's CDR3 is CASSYRAQGLDEQYF. CDR3 DNA sequence: TGTGCCAGCAGTTACAGAGCGCAGGGCCTAGACGAGCAGTACTTC.

The V gene is TRBV2, the J gene TRBJ1-5; D is possibly TRBD1 (6 bases). The CDR3 consists of 15 residues. Germline V lookup: CDR1 SNHLY, CDR2 FYNNEI. The ends were cut back, 6 bases at V and 7 bases at J, with 19 bases in the middle. DNA for the CDR3: TGTGCCAGCAGCCTAGGGGAGGGGCAGGGGCAGCCCCAGCATTTT. Translating it yields CASSLGEGQGQPQHF.

The chain combines TRBV2 with TRBJ2-1; possibly TRBD1 for D (6 bases). Germline values: CDR1 SNHLY, CDR2 FYNNEI. Trimming removed 6 bases from V and 7 bases from J, with 10 bases in between. CDR3 length: 12 amino acids. The CDR3 loop is CASRGQDNEQFF. The CDR3 region has the DNA TGTGCCAGCAGGGGACAAGATAATGAGCAGTTCTTC.

The chain couples TRBV9 to TRBJ2-1; D gene ambiguous. The germline CDR1 and CDR2 sequences are SGDLS and YYNGEE. The CDR3 has 13 residues. Trimming removed 0 bases from V and 7 bases from J, with 8 bases in between. The CDR3 coding sequence is TGTGCCAGCAGCGTAGGCAGGCGGAATGAGCAGTTCTTC. Amino acids: CASSVGRRNEQFF.

The V gene is TRBV12-3 or TRBV12-4, the J gene TRBJ1-5; D possibly corresponds to TRBD1 (6 bases). The germline V and J ends were trimmed by 6 bases and 4 bases, with 13 bases remaining between them. There are 14 residues in the CDR3. In DNA, the CDR3 is TGTGCCAGCAGGTGGGGGCCAAAGAATCAGCCCCAGCATTTT. Its protein product is CASRWGPKNQPQHF.

This clonotype was seen more than once but under ten times. The genes are TRBV28 and TRBJ2-7; maybe TRBD1 (5 bases). Trimming pared 8 bases from V and 0 bases from J, leaving 11 bases between. CDR3 length equals 13 residues. CDR1 MDHEN and CDR2 SYDVKM come from the germline V gene. This CDR3 reads CASRLTVSYEQYF. CDR3 bases: TGTGCCAGCCGACTGACAGTCTCCTACGAGCAGTACTTC.

This clonotype was seen just once. The chain joins TRBV7-3 to TRBJ2-1; TRBD2 agrees at 8 bases. CDR3 length: 16 amino acids. Trimming at V came to 5 bases and at J to 5 bases, leaving 11 bases not matched to a gene. Looked up from germline, CDR1 is SGHTA and CDR2 is FQGTGA. In nucleotides, the CDR3 is TGTGCCAGCAGCGCCCGCCCGGAGCGGGAGAACAATGAGCAGTTCTTC. Its protein is CASSARPERENNEQFF.

This rearrangement joins TRBV5-1 to TRBJ2-5; maybe TRBD1 (5 bases). TRBJ2-7 explains the end of the DNA better; the J call may be wrong. The CDR3 spans 11 residues. Germline V lookup: CDR1 SGHRS, CDR2 YFSETQ. The CDR3 protein is CASRTGREQYF. Written as DNA, the CDR3 is TGCGCCAGCCGTACAGGCCGCGAGCAGTACTTC.

The rearrangement joins TRBV29-1 to TRBJ2-1; D may be TRBD2 (6 bases). Trimming removed 7 bases from V and 9 bases from J, with 19 bases in between. Germline lookup yields CDR1 SQVTM and CDR2 ANQGSEA. The CDR3 has 13 amino acids. CDR3 coding DNA: TGCAGCGCCCGGGGGATCCGTACCGGTGAGCAGTTCTTC. It translates to CSARGIRTGEQFF.

The genes are TRBV15 and TRBJ2-1; 9 nucleotides align to TRBD2. Trimming removed 2 bases from V and 7 bases from J; junction bases left unmatched: 12. The CDR3 has 17 amino acids. The V gene's germline CDR1 is LNHNV and CDR2 YYDKDF (reference sequence). CDR3 sequence (DNA): TGTGCCACCAGCAGACAAGTAGGGGCGGGAGGGCCGAATGAGCAGTTCTTC. It codes for CATSRQVGAGGPNEQFF.

The chain couples TRBV27 to TRBJ2-3; D is possibly TRBD2 (5 bases). There are 12 residues in the CDR3. Germline V gives CDR1 MNHEY, CDR2 SMNVEV (reference sequence). The V end was cut by 3 bases, the J end by 5 bases, with 6 bases between. CDR3 bases: TGTGCCAGCAGTTTCAGCGGAGATACGCAGTATTTT. It specifies CASSFSGDTQYF.

This chain links TRBV3-1 with TRBJ1-2; D is perhaps TRBD1 (6 bases). The V gene lost 5 bases and the J gene lost 9 bases, with 13 bases spanning the gap. Looked up from germline, CDR1 is LGHDT and CDR2 is YNNKEL (reference sequence). The CDR3 loop spans 12 amino acids. The CDR3 sequence: CASSNRQDRYTF. CDR3 coding DNA: TGTGCCAGCAGCAACAGACAGGACCGCTACACCTTC. Full variable domain (rest looked up from reference TRBV3-1 and TRBJ1-2): DTAVSQTPKYLVTQMGNDKSIKCEQNLGHDTMYWYKQDSKKFLKIMFSYNNKELIINETVPNRFSPKSPDKAHLNLHINSLELGDSAVYFCASSNRQDRYTFGSGTRLTVV.

The chain joins TRBV5-1 to TRBJ2-1; TRBD2 matches 8 bases. The CDR3 totals 14 residues. Trimming removed 3 bases from V and 9 bases from J; junction bases left unmatched: 8. Germline CDR1 SGHRS, CDR2 YFSETQ. The CDR3 spells CASSSVREGVEQFF. The CDR3 coding sequence is TGCGCCAGCAGCTCCGTTCGGGAGGGCGTTGAGCAGTTCTTC.

The rearrangement joins TRBV20-1 to TRBJ1-5; weak D call: TRBD1 (5 bases). V lost 6 bases and J lost 10, with 25 bases in between. CDR1 and CDR2 from the germline V gene are DFQATT and SNEGSKA (reference sequence). CDR3 length: 15 amino acids. CDR3 region: CSAQWGGKRGTPQHF. The CDR3 DNA is TGCAGTGCCCAATGGGGGGGAAAGCGAGGGACCCCCCAGCATTTT.

The chain combines TRBV5-1 with TRBJ2-7, with 9 bases lining up with TRBD2. The CDR3 runs 16 residues. CDR1 is SGHRS and CDR2 is YFSETQ in the germline V gene. After removal of 1 base from V and 4 bases from J, the junction contained 9 bases not matched to a gene. CDR3 in DNA: TGCGCCAGCAGCTTGATCGGTAGCGGGAGTGCGTACGAGCAGTACTTC. Translating gives CASSLIGSGSAYEQYF.

This rearrangement joins TRBV7-2 to TRBJ2-3, with no clear D. From germline, CDR1 is SGHTA and CDR2 FQGNSA. The CDR3 runs to 14 residues. With 1 base removed from V and 1 base from J, the gap between germline ends came to 6 bases. The CDR3 spells CASSLDWGTDTQYF. DNA of the CDR3: TGTGCCAGCAGCTTAGATTGGGGCACAGATACGCAGTATTTT.

The gene calls are TRBV29-1 and TRBJ2-5; 8 bases map to TRBD1. The CDR3 is 14 residues long. Trimming removed 6 bases from V and 1 base from J; junction bases left unmatched: 7. Per the germline V gene, CDR1 is SQVTM and CDR2 is ANQGSEA. CDR3 in DNA: TGCAGCGTCCGGGACAGGATATTCCAAGAGACCCAGTACTTC. Protein product: CSVRDRIFQETQYF. The whole variable domain, filled in from reference TRBV29-1 and TRBJ2-5, reads SAVISQKPSRDICQRGTSLTIQCQVDSQVTMMFWYRQQPGQSLTLIATANQGSEATYESGFVIDKFPISRPNLTFSTLTVSNMSPEDSSIYLCSVRDRIFQETQYFGPGTRLLVL.

This clonotype was counted only a few times. This chain joins TRBV12-3 or TRBV12-4 and TRBJ2-3, with D possibly called TRBD1 or TRBD2 (5 bases each). The CDR3 contains 14 residues. The V end lost 6 bases, the J end lost 5 bases, and 15 bases lay between the germline ends. The CDR3 coding sequence is TGTGCCAGCAGCCCCGGGACGTTACGAGATACGCAGTATTTT. Translation: CASSPGTLRDTQYF.

This clonotype has only a few counts. V gene TRBV4-2 combines with J gene TRBJ2-7; D uncertain. The CDR3 totals 13 residues. Germline values: CDR1 LGHNA, CDR2 YNFKEQ. V was clipped by 0 bases and J by 3 bases, with 6 bases between them. In DNA, the CDR3 is TGTGCCAGCAGCCAAGAGATGAGCTACGAGCAGTACTTC. Encoded protein: CASSQEMSYEQYF.

This clonotype has more than one count but fewer than ten. The V gene is TRBV20-1, the J gene TRBJ1-2; 7 bases match TRBD1. CDR1 DFQATT and CDR2 SNEGSKA come from the germline V gene (reference sequence). This CDR3 region has 14 residues. The ends lost 4 bases at V and 0 bases at J; junction bases unmatched: 5. The CDR3 nucleotides are TGCAGTGCTAAGCCCACAGGGGCTAACTATGGCTACACCTTC. This codes for CSAKPTGANYGYTF.

The sample holds one count of this clonotype. One junction end does not reproduce the germline sequence, and a read error may be involved. The chain employs TRBV4-3 and TRBJ2-5, with D maybe TRBD2 (5 bases). Germline assignment: CDR1 LGHNA and CDR2 YSLEER. CDR3 length: 17 amino acids. The CDR3, as DNA: TGCGCCAGCAGCCCGTTCGTGCTGGGTGAGATGGGAGAGACCAAGTACTTC. Its translation is CASSPFVLGEMGETKYF.